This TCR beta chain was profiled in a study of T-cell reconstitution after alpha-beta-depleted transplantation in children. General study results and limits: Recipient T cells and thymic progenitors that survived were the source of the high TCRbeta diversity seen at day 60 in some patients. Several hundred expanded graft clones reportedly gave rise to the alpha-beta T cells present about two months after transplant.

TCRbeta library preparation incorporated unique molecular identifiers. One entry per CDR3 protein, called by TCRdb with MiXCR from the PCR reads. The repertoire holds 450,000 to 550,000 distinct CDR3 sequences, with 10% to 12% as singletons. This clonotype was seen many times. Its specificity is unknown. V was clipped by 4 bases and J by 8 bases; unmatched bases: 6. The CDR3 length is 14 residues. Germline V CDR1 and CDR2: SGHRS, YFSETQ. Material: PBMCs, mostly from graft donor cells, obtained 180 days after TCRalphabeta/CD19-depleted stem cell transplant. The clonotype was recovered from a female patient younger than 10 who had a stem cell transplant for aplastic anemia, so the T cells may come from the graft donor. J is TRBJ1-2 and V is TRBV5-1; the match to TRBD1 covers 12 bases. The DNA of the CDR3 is TGCGCCAGCAGCCCTAGGGACAGGGGGCGCGGCTACACCTTC. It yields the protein CASSPRDRGRGYTF. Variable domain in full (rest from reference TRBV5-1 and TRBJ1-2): KAGVTQTPRYLIKTRGQQVTLSCSPISGHRSVSWYQQTPGQGLQFLFEYFSETQRNKGNFPGRFSGRQFSNSRSEMNVSTLELGDSALYLCASSPRDRGRGYTFGSGTRLTVV.